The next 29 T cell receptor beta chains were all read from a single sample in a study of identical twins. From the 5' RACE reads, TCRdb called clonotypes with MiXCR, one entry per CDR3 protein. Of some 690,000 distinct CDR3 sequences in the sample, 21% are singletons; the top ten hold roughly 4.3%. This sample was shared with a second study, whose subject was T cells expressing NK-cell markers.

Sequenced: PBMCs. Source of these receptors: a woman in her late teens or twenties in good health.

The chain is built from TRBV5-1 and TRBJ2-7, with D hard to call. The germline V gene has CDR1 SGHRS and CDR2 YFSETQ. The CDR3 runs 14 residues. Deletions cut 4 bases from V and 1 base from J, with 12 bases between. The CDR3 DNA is TGCGCCAGCAGCCTCCAAGCGAGATCCTACGAGCAGTACTTC. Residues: CASSLQARSYEQYF.

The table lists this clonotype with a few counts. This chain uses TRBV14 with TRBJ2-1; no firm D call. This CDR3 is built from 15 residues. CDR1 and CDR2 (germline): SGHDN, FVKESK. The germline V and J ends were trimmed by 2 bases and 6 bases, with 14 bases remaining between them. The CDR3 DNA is TGTGCCAGCAGCCAACTACAAGGCGTGTTCAATGAGCAGTTCTTC. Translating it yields CASSQLQGVFNEQFF.

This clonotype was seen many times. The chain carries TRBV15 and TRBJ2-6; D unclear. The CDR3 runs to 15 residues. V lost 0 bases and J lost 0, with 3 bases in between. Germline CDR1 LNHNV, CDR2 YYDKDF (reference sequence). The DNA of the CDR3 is TGTGCCACCAGCAGAGATCACTCTGGGGCCAACGTCCTGACTTTC. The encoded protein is CATSRDHSGANVLTF.

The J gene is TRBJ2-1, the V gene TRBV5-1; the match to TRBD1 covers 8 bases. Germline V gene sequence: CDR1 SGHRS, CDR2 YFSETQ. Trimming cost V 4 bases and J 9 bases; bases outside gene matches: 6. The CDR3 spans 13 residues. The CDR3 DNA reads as TGCGCCAGCAGCGGTACAGGGGGAGGTGAGCAGTTCTTC. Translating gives CASSGTGGGEQFF.

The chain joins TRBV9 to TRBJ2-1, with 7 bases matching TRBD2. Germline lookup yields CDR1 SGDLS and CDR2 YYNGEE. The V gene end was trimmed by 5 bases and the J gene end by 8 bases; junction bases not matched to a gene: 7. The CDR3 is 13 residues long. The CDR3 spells CASSGTTSDEQFF. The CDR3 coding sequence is TGTGCCAGCAGTGGGACTACCTCCGATGAGCAGTTCTTC.

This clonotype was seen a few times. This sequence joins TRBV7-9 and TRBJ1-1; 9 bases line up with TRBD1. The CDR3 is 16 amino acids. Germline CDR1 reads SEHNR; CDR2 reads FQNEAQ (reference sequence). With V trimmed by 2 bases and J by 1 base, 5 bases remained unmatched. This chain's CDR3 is CASSLPDRGRNTEAFF. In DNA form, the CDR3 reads TGTGCCAGCAGCTTACCTGACAGGGGGAGGAACACTGAAGCTTTCTTT.

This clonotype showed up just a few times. Here the CDR3 reads CASSPVGALYEQYF. The CDR3 DNA reads TGTGCCAGCAGCCCGGTGGGCGCCCTCTACGAGCAGTACTTC. V gene TRBV5-5 combines with J gene TRBJ2-7; D is unresolved. The CDR3 covers 14 residues. V lost 4 bases and J 3 bases, leaving 14 bases between the germline ends. Germline-derived CDR1 and CDR2 are SGHKS and YYEKEE (reference sequence). The full variable domain, in which reference TRBV5-5 and TRBJ2-7 provide the parts outside the CDR3, is DAGVTQSPTHLIKTRGQQVTLRCSPISGHKSVSWYQQVLGQGPQFIFQYYEKEERGRGNFPDRFSARQFPNYSSELNVNALLLGDSALYLCASSPVGALYEQYFGPGTRLTVT.

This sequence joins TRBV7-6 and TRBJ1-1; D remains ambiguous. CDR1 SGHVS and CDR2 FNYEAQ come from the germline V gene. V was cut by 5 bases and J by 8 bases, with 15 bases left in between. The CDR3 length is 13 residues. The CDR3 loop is CASSPLEGPEAFF. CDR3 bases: TGTGCCAGCAGCCCCTTGGAGGGCCCGGAAGCTTTCTTT.

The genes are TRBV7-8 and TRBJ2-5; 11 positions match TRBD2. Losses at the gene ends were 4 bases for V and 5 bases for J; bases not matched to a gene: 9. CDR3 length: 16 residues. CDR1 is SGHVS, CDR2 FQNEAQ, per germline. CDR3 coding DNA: TGTGCCAGCAGCTCACTAGCGGGGGCCGTTGGCGAGACCCAGTACTTC. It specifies CASSSLAGAVGETQYF.

The CDR3 reads CASLSGGANTGELFF. The CDR3 DNA reads TGTGCCAGCTTAAGCGGGGGGGCGAACACCGGGGAGCTGTTTTTT. V gene TRBV6-2 or TRBV6-3 combines with J gene TRBJ2-2, with 10 bases aligning to TRBD2. This CDR3 region has 15 residues. V dropped 8 bases and J dropped 0; count of bases not matched to a gene: 3. CDR1 and CDR2 from the germline V gene are MNHEY and SVGEGT.

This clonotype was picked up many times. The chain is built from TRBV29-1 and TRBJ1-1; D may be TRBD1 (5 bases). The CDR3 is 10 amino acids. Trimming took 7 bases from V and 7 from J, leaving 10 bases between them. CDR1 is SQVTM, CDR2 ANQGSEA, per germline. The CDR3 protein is CSGIDSEAFF. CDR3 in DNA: TGCAGCGGCATTGACAGTGAAGCTTTCTTT. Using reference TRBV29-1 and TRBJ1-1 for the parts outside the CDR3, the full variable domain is SAVISQKPSRDICQRGTSLTIQCQVDSQVTMMFWYRQQPGQSLTLIATANQGSEATYESGFVIDKFPISRPNLTFSTLTVSNMSPEDSSIYLCSGIDSEAFFGQGTRLTVV.

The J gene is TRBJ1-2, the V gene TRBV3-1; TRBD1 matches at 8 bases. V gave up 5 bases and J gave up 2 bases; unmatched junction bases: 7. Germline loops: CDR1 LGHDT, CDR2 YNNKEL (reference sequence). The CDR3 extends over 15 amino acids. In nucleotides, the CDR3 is TGTGCCAGCAGCATCCGGACAGGGCCCAACTATGGCTACACCTTC. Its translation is CASSIRTGPNYGYTF.

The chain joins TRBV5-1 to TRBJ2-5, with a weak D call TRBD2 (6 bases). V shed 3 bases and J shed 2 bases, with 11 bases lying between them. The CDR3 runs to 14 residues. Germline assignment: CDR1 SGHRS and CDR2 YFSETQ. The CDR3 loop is CASSSLGGQETQYF. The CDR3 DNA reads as TGCGCCAGCAGCTCATTGGGAGGTCAAGAGACCCAGTACTTC.

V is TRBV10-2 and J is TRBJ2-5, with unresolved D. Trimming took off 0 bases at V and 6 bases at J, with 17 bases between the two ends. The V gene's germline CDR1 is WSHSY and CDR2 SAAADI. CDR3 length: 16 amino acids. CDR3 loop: CASSESAAEGLKTQYF. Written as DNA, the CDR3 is TGCGCCAGCAGTGAGTCCGCGGCCGAAGGGCTAAAGACCCAGTACTTC.

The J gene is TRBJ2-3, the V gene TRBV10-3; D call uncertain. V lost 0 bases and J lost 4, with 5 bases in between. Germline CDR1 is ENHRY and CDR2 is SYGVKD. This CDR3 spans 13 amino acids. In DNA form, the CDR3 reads TGTGCCATCAGTGAGTCGGGCTCAGATACGCAGTATTTT. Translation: CAISESGSDTQYF.

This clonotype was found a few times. In DNA, the CDR3 is TGCAGTGCTAGAGATCCACAGGGGTACTATGGCTACACCTTC. Protein sequence: CSARDPQGYYGYTF. The genes are TRBV20-1 and TRBJ1-2; 7 nucleotides agree with TRBD1. Looked up from germline, CDR1 is DFQATT and CDR2 is SNEGSKA (reference sequence). CDR3 size: 14 residues. J was trimmed by 3 bases and V by 0 bases; bases with no gene match: 4.

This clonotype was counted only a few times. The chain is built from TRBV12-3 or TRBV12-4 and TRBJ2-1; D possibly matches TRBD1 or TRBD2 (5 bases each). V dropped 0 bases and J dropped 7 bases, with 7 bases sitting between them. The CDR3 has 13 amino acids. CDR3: CASSLAGRNEQFF. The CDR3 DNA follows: TGTGCCAGCAGTTTAGCGGGACGAAATGAGCAGTTCTTC.

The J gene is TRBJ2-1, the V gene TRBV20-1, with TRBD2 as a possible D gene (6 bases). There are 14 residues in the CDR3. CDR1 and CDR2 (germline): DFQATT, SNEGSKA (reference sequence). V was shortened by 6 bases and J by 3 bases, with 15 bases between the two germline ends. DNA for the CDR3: TGCAGTGCGAAGAGACGCGGGGACTACAATGAGCAGTTCTTC. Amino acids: CSAKRRGDYNEQFF.

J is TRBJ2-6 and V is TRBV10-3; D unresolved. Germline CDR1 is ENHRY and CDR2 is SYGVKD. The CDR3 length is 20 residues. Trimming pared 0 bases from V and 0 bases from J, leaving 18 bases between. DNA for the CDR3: TGTGCCATCAGTGAGTCCTCCCCTTATATCGCAGCCTCTGGGGCCAACGTCCTGACTTTC. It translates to CAISESSPYIAASGANVLTF.

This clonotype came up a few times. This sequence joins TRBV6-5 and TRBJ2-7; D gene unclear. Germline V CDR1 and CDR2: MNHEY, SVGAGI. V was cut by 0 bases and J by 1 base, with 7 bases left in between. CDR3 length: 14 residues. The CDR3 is CASSYSRVSYEQYF. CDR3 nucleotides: TGTGCCAGCAGTTACTCTCGGGTTTCCTACGAGCAGTACTTC.

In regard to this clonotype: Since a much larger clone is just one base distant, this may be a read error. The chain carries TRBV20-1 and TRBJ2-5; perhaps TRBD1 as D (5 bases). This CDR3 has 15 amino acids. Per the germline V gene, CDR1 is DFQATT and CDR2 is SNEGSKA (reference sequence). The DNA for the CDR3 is TGCTGTGCTAGAGTAGCTATTGGGGCCCAAGAGACCCAGTACTTC. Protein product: CCARVAIGAQETQYF.

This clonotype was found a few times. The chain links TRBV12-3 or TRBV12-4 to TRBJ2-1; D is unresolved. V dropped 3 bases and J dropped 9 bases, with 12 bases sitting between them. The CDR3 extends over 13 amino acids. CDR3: CASSLLSAAEQFF. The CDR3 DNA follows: TGTGCCAGCAGTTTGTTGAGCGCGGCTGAGCAGTTCTTC.

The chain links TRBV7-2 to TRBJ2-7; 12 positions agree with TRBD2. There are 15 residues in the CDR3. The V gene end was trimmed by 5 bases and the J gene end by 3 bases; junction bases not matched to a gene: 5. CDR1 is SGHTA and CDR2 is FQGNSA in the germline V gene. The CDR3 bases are TGTGCCAGCAGCGCTACTAGCGGGGGGCACTACGAGCAGTACTTC. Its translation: CASSATSGGHYEQYF.

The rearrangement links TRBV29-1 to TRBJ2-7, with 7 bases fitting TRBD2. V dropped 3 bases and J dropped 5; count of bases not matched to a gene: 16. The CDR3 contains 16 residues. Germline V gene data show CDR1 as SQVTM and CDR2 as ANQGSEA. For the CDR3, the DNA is TGCAGCGTTGAGGATCCCCGGGGAGGGAGGAGGAACGAGCAGTACTTC. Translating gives CSVEDPRGGRRNEQYF.

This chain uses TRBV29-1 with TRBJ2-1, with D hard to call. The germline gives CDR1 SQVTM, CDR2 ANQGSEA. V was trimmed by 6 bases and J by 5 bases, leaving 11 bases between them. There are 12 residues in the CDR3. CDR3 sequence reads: CSVKWKHNEQFF. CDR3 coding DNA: TGCAGCGTCAAATGGAAGCACAATGAGCAGTTCTTC.

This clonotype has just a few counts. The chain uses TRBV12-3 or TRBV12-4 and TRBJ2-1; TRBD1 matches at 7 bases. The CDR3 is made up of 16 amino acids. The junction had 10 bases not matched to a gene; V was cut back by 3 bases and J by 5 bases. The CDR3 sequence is CASSFSRGLENNEQFF. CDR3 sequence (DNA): TGTGCCAGCAGTTTCTCAAGGGGGCTGGAGAACAATGAGCAGTTCTTC.

CDR3 DNA sequence: TGTGCCAGCAGCTCGCCGGCGCGGGGACCTACATATGAGCAGTTCTTC. Translated: CASSSPARGPTYEQFF. The V call is TRBV7-2, the J call TRBJ2-1; tentative D call: TRBD2 (6 bases). Trimming removed 4 bases from V and 8 bases from J, with 21 bases in between. The CDR3 is 16 amino acids. Germline loops: CDR1 SGHTA, CDR2 FQGNSA.

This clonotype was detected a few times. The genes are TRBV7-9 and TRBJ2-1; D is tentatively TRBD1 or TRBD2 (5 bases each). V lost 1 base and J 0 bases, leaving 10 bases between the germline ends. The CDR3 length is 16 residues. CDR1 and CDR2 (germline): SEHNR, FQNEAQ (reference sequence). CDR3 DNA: TGTGCCAGCAGCTTAGGTTGGGGGACCTCCTACAATGAGCAGTTCTTC. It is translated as CASSLGWGTSYNEQFF.

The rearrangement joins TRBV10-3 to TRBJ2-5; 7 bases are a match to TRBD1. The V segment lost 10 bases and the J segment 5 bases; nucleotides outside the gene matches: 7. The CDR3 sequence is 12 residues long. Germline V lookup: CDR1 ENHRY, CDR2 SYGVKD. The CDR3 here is CATIGGGETQYF. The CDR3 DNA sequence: TGTGCCACAATAGGGGGCGGTGAGACCCAGTACTTC.